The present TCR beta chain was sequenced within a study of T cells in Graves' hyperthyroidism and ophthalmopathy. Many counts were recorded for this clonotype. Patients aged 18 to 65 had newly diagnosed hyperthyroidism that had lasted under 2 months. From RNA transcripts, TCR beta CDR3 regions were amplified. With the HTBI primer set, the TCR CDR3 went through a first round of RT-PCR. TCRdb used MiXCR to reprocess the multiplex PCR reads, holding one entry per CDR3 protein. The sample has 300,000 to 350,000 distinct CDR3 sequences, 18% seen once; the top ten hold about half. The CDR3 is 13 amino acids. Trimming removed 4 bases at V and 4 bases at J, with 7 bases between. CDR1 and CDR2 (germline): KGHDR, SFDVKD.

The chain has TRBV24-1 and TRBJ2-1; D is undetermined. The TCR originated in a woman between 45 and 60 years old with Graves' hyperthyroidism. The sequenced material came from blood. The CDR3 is CATSDPQYNEQFF. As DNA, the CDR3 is TGTGCCACCAGTGACCCCCAGTACAATGAGCAGTTCTTC.